In this sample, the clone carrying this T cell receptor (beta chain) turned up many times. Its target is unknown. The data stem from a study of identical twins. General study results and limits: Conclusions were based on cross-sectional statistical analysis, without following the same donors. The study found that models underestimated out-of-frame TCR alpha sharing in monozygotic twins.

Donors were all healthy Caucasians. A universal primer site was added by template switching, and unique molecular identifiers were carried by the cDNA. One entry per CDR3 protein, called by TCRdb with MiXCR from the 5' RACE reads. The table lists around 670,000 distinct CDR3 sequences, around 5.7% of them singletons. CDR1 and CDR2 (germline): LGHNA, YNFKEQ. This CDR3 comprises 17 residues. J lost 4 bases, V lost 0 bases, and 2 bases had no gene match. This TCR was recovered from a man aged 18-30 years in good health. Specimen: naive T cells sorted from blood. V is TRBV4-2 and J is TRBJ2-1; 14 positions match TRBD2. DNA of the CDR3: TGTGCCAGCAGCCAAGAGACTAGCGGGAGGGCTTACAATGAGCAGTTCTTC. Protein sequence: CASSQETSGRAYNEQFF.